The clone carrying this TCR beta chain was recorded once. Its antigen is not identified. This sample was included in a study of T cell responses to AZD1222 COVID-19 vaccine. Germline loops: CDR1 SGHAT, CDR2 FQDESV (reference sequence). The CDR3 has 14 residues. Trimming took off 0 bases at V and 5 bases at J, with 10 bases between the two ends. Findings and caveats of the study: Nearly half of unique spike-specific TCRs reportedly avoided B.1.351 and B.1.1.7 mutated regions. White British people made up most donors, females outnumbered males, and clonal diversity was possibly underestimated. Only five or six AZD1222 recipients were seropositive at baseline.

Clones were read by immunoSEQ multiplex PCR, and TCRdb kept only the in-frame ones, dropping some. The data hold 150,000 or so clones, with about nine tenths observed a single time. Material: peripheral blood, obtained 28 days after the second AZD1222 dose. J is TRBJ2-5 and V is TRBV11-1, with D tentatively TRBD2 (6 bases). The clonotype comes from an adult who received the AZD1222 COVID-19 vaccine. The CDR3 bases are TGTGCCAGCAGCTTAGCGTCTGGGAGGGAGACCCAGTACTTC. Its translation is CASSLASGRETQYF.